This TCR beta chain originates from a study of blood T cell repertoires in COVID-19. Overall study context: COVID-19 samples collected from the United States, Italy and Spain covered acute and convalescent phases. The cDNA or gDNA used as material had been derived from T cells, B-cell-depleted T cells, or PBMCs.

How the authors handled the data: It was from reference gene primer amplification that nucleated cell counts were estimated. Clones were sequenced by immunoSEQ multiplex PCR, and TCRdb holds only the in-frame ones, with some missing. V and J calls and clone size are given by that table; D and trimming were obtained from the DNA. In the table there are around 150,000 clones, about nine tenths of which are singletons. Enrolled during active infection, Seattle patients were then followed longitudinally. Germline CDR1 reads SGHDN; CDR2 reads FVKESK. The V gene end was trimmed by 3 bases and the J gene end by 1 base; junction bases not matched to a gene: 2. This CDR3 spans 14 amino acids.

The chain joins TRBV14 to TRBJ1-1; TRBD1 matches at 7 bases. This TCR was sampled from a man aged 25 to 45 with COVID-19, enrolled during active disease. Sequencing was carried out using peripheral blood. The CDR3 nucleotides are TGTGCCAGCAGCCACAGACAGGGGAACACTGAAGCTTTCTTT. Translation gives CASSHRQGNTEAFF.